These T cell receptor beta chains were read from a single sample in a study of shared clonotypes between healthy human individuals. Assay: immunoSEQ multiplex PCR; the TCRdb copy retains only in-frame clones and omits some. This repertoire shows 650,000 to 700,000 clones, less than 95% found once; its top ten account for more than 30%. Sequencing was performed on memory CD8+ T cells from PBMCs. These receptors originate from a man younger than 35 in good health. Some clones in this sample may be carry-over from other donors' samples. CDR3s include the opening cysteine and the closing phenylalanine or tryptophan. Fields, in order: J gene, clone size, D gene, V gene, CDR3 protein, CDR3 DNA. D genes are given only for firm matches. Rows give clone size only sometimes, using once, few, many, or a class for an expanded clone.

J gene: TRBJ1-1; clone size: once; D gene: TRBD1; V gene: TRBV5-1; CDR3 protein: CASSYWTGTNTEAFF; CDR3 DNA: TGCGCCAGCAGCTACTGGACAGGGACGAACACTGAAGCTTTCTTT
J gene: TRBJ2-1; clone size: -; D gene: -; V gene: TRBV7-2; CDR3 protein: CASSLVRTTSYNEQFF; CDR3 DNA: TGTGCCAGCAGCTTAGTCCGGACTACCTCGTACAATGAGCAGTTCTTC
J gene: TRBJ2-7; clone size: many; D gene: -; V gene: TRBV7-9; CDR3 protein: CASSLGAISYDEQYF; CDR3 DNA: TGTGCCAGCAGTTTAGGAGCCATTTCCTACGACGAGCAGTACTTC
J gene: TRBJ2-5; clone size: -; D gene: -; V gene: TRBV11-2; CDR3 protein: CASSFSRSGKETQYF; CDR3 DNA: TGTGCCAGCAGCTTTTCCAGGTCAGGAAAAGAGACCCAGTACTTC
J gene: TRBJ1-2; clone size: -; D gene: -; V gene: TRBV7-2; CDR3 protein: CASSLHRATNYGYTF; CDR3 DNA: TGTGCCAGCAGCCTCCACAGGGCTACTAACTATGGCTACACCTTC
J gene: TRBJ2-5; clone size: -; D gene: -; V gene: TRBV6-5; CDR3 protein: CASSWRQPQETQYF; CDR3 DNA: TGTGCCAGCAGTTGGAGACAGCCCCAAGAGACCCAGTACTTC
J gene: TRBJ2-2; clone size: -; D gene: -; V gene: TRBV6-5; CDR3 protein: CASTTGPNTGELFF; CDR3 DNA: TGTGCCAGCACGACAGGCCCGAACACCGGGGAGCTGTTTTTT
J gene: TRBJ2-7; clone size: -; D gene: -; V gene: TRBV27; CDR3 protein: CASSPPNTVTEQYF; CDR3 DNA: TGTGCCAGCAGTCCCCCGAACACGGTTACGGAGCAGTACTTC
J gene: TRBJ2-5; clone size: -; D gene: -; V gene: TRBV14; CDR3 protein: CASSQFHRDSGFEYF; CDR3 DNA: TGTGCCAGCAGCCAATTCCATCGGGACTCCGGCTTTGAGTACTTC
J gene: TRBJ2-3; clone size: once; D gene: TRBD1; V gene: TRBV5-6; CDR3 protein: CASSLYRDRRTDTQYF; CDR3 DNA: TGTGCCAGCAGCCTATACCGGGACAGGCGCACAGATACGCAGTATTTT
J gene: TRBJ2-7; clone size: -; D gene: -; V gene: TRBV7-9; CDR3 protein: CASSLKNSYEQYF; CDR3 DNA: TGTGCCAGCAGCTTAAAGAACTCCTACGAGCAGTACTTC
J gene: TRBJ1-4; clone size: -; D gene: -; V gene: TRBV7-9; CDR3 protein: CASSLWNEKLFF; CDR3 DNA: TGTGCCAGCAGCTTATGGAACGAAAAACTGTTTTTT
J gene: TRBJ1-2; clone size: -; D gene: TRBD1; V gene: TRBV5-1; CDR3 protein: CASSSETGTNYGYTF; CDR3 DNA: TGCGCCAGCAGCAGCGAGACAGGGACTAACTATGGCTACACCTTC
J gene: TRBJ2-2; clone size: -; D gene: -; V gene: TRBV9; CDR3 protein: CASSANTGELFF; CDR3 DNA: TGTGCCAGCAGCGCAAACACCGGGGAGCTGTTTTTT
J gene: TRBJ2-1; clone size: few; D gene: TRBD2; V gene: TRBV7-9; CDR3 protein: CASSLSPGLAGYEQFF; CDR3 DNA: TGTGCCAGCAGCTTATCCCCGGGACTAGCGGGATATGAGCAGTTCTTC
J gene: TRBJ2-7; clone size: -; D gene: -; V gene: TRBV7-9; CDR3 protein: CASSLEGGRGAYEQYF; CDR3 DNA: TGTGCCAGCAGCTTAGAGGGAGGCAGGGGTGCCTACGAGCAGTACTTC
J gene: TRBJ2-7; clone size: -; D gene: -; V gene: TRBV7-8; CDR3 protein: CASSQIRAVTYEQYF; CDR3 DNA: TGTGCCAGCAGTCAAATAAGGGCCGTGACCTACGAGCAGTACTTC
J gene: TRBJ2-7; clone size: -; D gene: -; V gene: TRBV5-1; CDR3 protein: CASSLYSGAYEQYF; CDR3 DNA: TGCGCCAGCAGCTTGTATTCGGGGGCGTACGAGCAGTACTTC
J gene: TRBJ2-5; clone size: -; D gene: TRBD2; V gene: TRBV30; CDR3 protein: CAWSDAGVETQYF; CDR3 DNA: TGTGCCTGGAGTGACGCGGGAGTAGAGACCCAGTACTTC
J gene: TRBJ1-4; clone size: -; D gene: -; V gene: TRBV4-1; CDR3 protein: CASSQIPRGYNEKLFF; CDR3 DNA: TGCGCCAGCAGCCAGATTCCACGGGGGTATAATGAAAAACTGTTTTTT
J gene: TRBJ1-1; clone size: -; D gene: -; V gene: TRBV29-1; CDR3 protein: CSVELTENTEAFF; CDR3 DNA: TGCAGCGTTGAATTGACGGAGAACACTGAAGCTTTCTTT
J gene: TRBJ1-2; clone size: -; D gene: TRBD1; V gene: TRBV6-6; CDR3 protein: CASSWTIDRDNGYTF; CDR3 DNA: TGTGCCAGCAGTTGGACTATAGACAGGGACAATGGCTACACCTTC
J gene: TRBJ1-1; clone size: -; D gene: -; V gene: TRBV6-5; CDR3 protein: CASSIDRNTEAFF; CDR3 DNA: TGTGCCAGCAGCATAGACAGGAACACTGAAGCTTTCTTT
J gene: TRBJ1-5; clone size: -; D gene: -; V gene: TRBV27; CDR3 protein: CASSPTADPGHQPQHF; CDR3 DNA: TGTGCCAGCAGTCCGACAGCTGACCCAGGGCATCAGCCCCAGCATTTT
J gene: TRBJ2-7; clone size: -; D gene: -; V gene: TRBV9; CDR3 protein: CASSVGDLYEQYF; CDR3 DNA: TGTGCCAGCAGCGTAGGGGACCTTTACGAGCAGTACTTC
J gene: TRBJ2-2; clone size: -; D gene: -; V gene: TRBV6-6; CDR3 protein: CASKDTNTGELFF; CDR3 DNA: TGTGCCAGCAAGGATACGAACACCGGGGAGCTGTTTTTT
J gene: TRBJ1-2; clone size: -; D gene: TRBD1; V gene: TRBV29-1; CDR3 protein: CSGQGRRGYTF; CDR3 DNA: TGCAGCGGACAGGGACGTCGTGGCTACACCTTC
J gene: TRBJ1-2; clone size: once; D gene: -; V gene: TRBV27; CDR3 protein: CASSPTDRGHTNYGYTF; CDR3 DNA: TGTGCCAGCAGCCCTACTGATCGGGGACACACTAACTATGGCTACACCTTC